Here is one TCR beta chain with its context. Its antigen is currently unknown. Some clones are missing from TCRdb's copy, which holds only in-frame ones; the method was immunoSEQ multiplex PCR. The sample consists of around 90,000 clones, approximately 88% of them appearing once. This entry belongs to a study of identifying expanded T cells in peripheral blood. Study-wide results and caveats: Roughly 2-week clone count variance significantly increased as total template count grew.

Trimming at V came to 4 bases and at J to 5 bases, leaving 17 bases not matched to a gene. This CDR3 contains 17 residues. In germline, CDR1 is LGHNA, CDR2 YNFKEQ. The sequence was obtained from a person aged 18-70 years in good health. The chain links TRBV4-2 to TRBJ2-7; 7 bases map to TRBD2. Sequences were obtained from blood. CDR3 DNA: TGTGCCAGCAGCCTCCAGCGAGAGGTAGCGGGTACTGACGAGCAGTACTTC. It specifies CASSLQREVAGTDEQYF.